These 19 T cell receptor beta chains share one sample of origin, sequenced in a study of T cells in Graves' hyperthyroidism and ophthalmopathy. Researchers amplified the TCR beta CDR3 regions from RNA transcripts. The HTBI primer set was used in a first-round RT-PCR of the TCR CDR3. Using its own MiXCR run on the multiplex PCR reads, TCRdb lists one record per CDR3 protein. Of hundreds of thousands of distinct CDR3 sequences detected, about 15% appear once; the ten largest clones hold roughly an eighth. The sequencing sample was made of blood. Receptors originate from a woman aged 45-65 years with Graves' ophthalmopathy.

This clonotype was seen at least ten times. The chain is built from TRBV6-2 or TRBV6-3 and TRBJ1-5, with TRBD1 matching over 7 bases. V lost 5 bases to trimming and J lost 2 bases; unmatched junction nucleotides: 6. Germline V gives CDR1 MNHEY, CDR2 SVGEGT. This CDR3 comprises 15 residues. The CDR3 DNA follows: TGTGCCAGCAGTCTCCGACAGGGCGGCAATCAGCCCCAGCATTTT. Amino acid sequence: CASSLRQGGNQPQHF.

Note on this clonotype: A junction end diverges from the germline sequence, so it may reflect a read error. The gene calls are TRBV6-2 or TRBV6-3 and TRBJ2-7; D possibly matches TRBD1 or TRBD2 (6 bases each). The CDR3 is made up of 15 amino acids. The germline CDR1 and CDR2 sequences are MNHEY and SVGEGT. The CDR3 spells CASSYSLGDTQSGDF. CDR3 bases: TGTGCCAGCAGTTACTCGCTGGGGGACACACAATCGGGGGACTTC.

A single count supports this clonotype. This chain uses TRBV12-3 or TRBV12-4 with TRBJ2-7; 14 bases agree with TRBD2. This CDR3 contains 15 residues. V lost 3 bases, J lost 6 bases, and 4 bases stayed unmatched. The CDR3 DNA reads TGTGCCAGCAGTTTCGGGACTAGCGGGAGTTCCGAGCAGTACTTC. Protein: CASSFGTSGSSEQYF.

This clonotype was seen repeatedly, ten times or more. The chain carries TRBV2 and TRBJ2-3; D uncertain. V dropped 1 base and J dropped 0 bases, with 14 bases sitting between them. Germline V gives CDR1 SNHLY, CDR2 FYNNEI. This CDR3 comprises 17 residues. The CDR3 spells CASSEGSAPHSTDTQYF. In nucleotides, the CDR3 is TGTGCCAGCAGTGAAGGGTCGGCACCCCATAGCACAGATACGCAGTATTTT.

The sample holds many counts of this clonotype. CDR3 in amino acids: CASSQTGVPNEQFF. The CDR3 nucleotides are TGTGCCAGCAGCCAGACGGGAGTCCCCAATGAGCAGTTCTTC. The genes are TRBV3-1 and TRBJ2-1; possibly TRBD2 for D (6 bases). Per the germline V gene, CDR1 is LGHDT and CDR2 is YNNKEL (reference sequence). The ends were cut back, 3 bases at V and 6 bases at J, with 12 bases in the middle. This CDR3 spans 14 amino acids.

The sample holds many counts of this clonotype. The V call is TRBV29-1, the J call TRBJ1-1; maybe TRBD1 (5 bases). With 6 bases removed from V and 0 bases from J, the gap between germline ends came to 17 bases. CDR3 length: 15 amino acids. Germline V gene sequence: CDR1 SQVTM, CDR2 ANQGSEA. The chain's CDR3 is CSVNFAGLVNTEAFF. DNA for the CDR3: TGCAGCGTCAATTTTGCGGGACTTGTGAACACTGAAGCTTTCTTT.

This chain connects TRBV10-3 to TRBJ2-4; D gene unclear. The CDR3 is 16 amino acids. Trimming removed 3 bases from V and 0 bases from J, with 12 bases in between. The V gene's germline CDR1 is ENHRY and CDR2 SYGVKD. CDR3 bases: TGTGCCATCAGTGAAACTATTGACTTAGCCAAAAACATTCAGTACTTC. Amino acid sequence: CAISETIDLAKNIQYF.

Remarks on this clonotype: One end of the junction varies from germline; a read error may be responsible. V gene TRBV28 combines with J gene TRBJ1-5; D remains unclear. The CDR3 sequence is 16 residues long. In germline, CDR1 is MDHEN, CDR2 SYDVKM. The CDR3 reads CVSSLPGQNSNQPQHF. The CDR3 region has the DNA TGTGTCAGCAGTTTACCCGGGCAAAATAGCAATCAGCCCCAGCATTTT.

The J gene is TRBJ1-2, the V gene TRBV29-1; D is undetermined. With 0 bases removed from V and 4 bases from J, the gap between germline ends came to 3 bases. The length of the CDR3 is 11 residues. CDR1 and CDR2 from the germline V gene are SQVTM and ANQGSEA. The CDR3 nucleotides read TGCAGCGTTGAAGACTTCTATGGCTACACCTTC. This sequence encodes CSVEDFYGYTF.

This clonotype has a count of ten or more. The chain uses TRBV7-3 and TRBJ2-7; 10 bases line up with TRBD1. J lost 2 bases, V lost 3 bases, and 4 bases had no gene match. There are 15 residues in the CDR3. Germline V gene sequence: CDR1 SGHTA, CDR2 FQGTGA. This CDR3 reads CASSLGQGIPYEQYF. DNA of the CDR3: TGTGCCAGCAGCTTGGGACAGGGGATTCCCTACGAGCAGTACTTC. The variable domain in full, with the rest retrieved from reference TRBV7-3 and TRBJ2-7, is GAGVSQTPSNKVTEKGKYVELRCDPISGHTALYWYRQSLGQGPEFLIYFQGTGAADDSGLPNDRFFAVRPEGSVSTLKIQRTERGDSAVYLCASSLGQGIPYEQYFGPGTRLTVT.

As regards this clonotype: A much larger clone is a single base away; this may be a read error. This CDR3 is missing its conserved last phenylalanine or tryptophan, likely due to a read error. This sequence joins TRBV13 and TRBJ2-7; D gene unclear. Per germline, CDR1 PRHDT and CDR2 FYEKMQ (reference sequence). The V gene lost 2 bases and the J gene lost 1 base, with 6 bases spanning the gap. The CDR3 contains 13 residues. The CDR3 region has the DNA TGTGCCAGCAGCTTACAGAGGTCCTACGAGCAGTACCTC. Protein: CASSLQRSYEQYL.

This clonotype was seen a few times. The chain has TRBV11-2 and TRBJ2-5; D is possibly TRBD1 or TRBD2 (5 bases each). Trimming pared 0 bases from V and 2 bases from J, leaving 10 bases between. There are 15 residues in the CDR3. Germline CDR1 SGHAT, CDR2 FQNNGV. This chain's CDR3 is CASSLDLGEQETQYF. DNA for the CDR3: TGTGCCAGCAGCTTAGATTTGGGGGAACAAGAGACCCAGTACTTC.

This clonotype was counted between two and nine times. The rearrangement links TRBV19 to TRBJ1-1, with D perhaps matching TRBD1 (5 bases). V gave up 11 bases and J gave up 0 bases, with 13 bases separating them. This CDR3 is 13 amino acids long. The germline V gene encodes CDR1 LNHDA and CDR2 SQIVND (reference sequence). The CDR3 DNA sequence: TGTGCCGTACGGGGGAGCATGAACACTGAAGCTTTCTTT. Protein: CAVRGSMNTEAFF.

The rearrangement links TRBV15 to TRBJ1-3; D ambiguous. CDR1 is LNHNV and CDR2 is YYDKDF in the germline V gene (reference sequence). The CDR3 runs 15 residues. V was clipped by 0 bases and J by 4 bases, with 10 bases between them. In DNA form, the CDR3 reads TGTGCCACCAGCAGAGATCCGGCAGGAGGAAACACCATATATTTT. It translates to CATSRDPAGGNTIYF.

Ten or more counts support this clonotype. This sequence joins TRBV18 and TRBJ2-1; 7 bases are shared with TRBD1. Trimming took 3 bases from V and 9 from J; bases not matched to a gene: 14. The germline CDR1 and CDR2 sequences are KGHSH and LQKENI. This CDR3 is built from 16 residues. The CDR3 coding sequence is TGTGCCAGCTCACCGGAGACAGGGACCCGCTACGGTGAGCAGTTCTTC. Protein product: CASSPETGTRYGEQFF.

This chain links TRBV11-2 with TRBJ2-7, with 12 bases that match TRBD2. Germline V gene sequence: CDR1 SGHAT, CDR2 FQNNGV. The CDR3 has 16 amino acids. The ends lost 1 base at V and 7 bases at J; junction bases unmatched: 8. CDR3 loop: CASSLVLAGGPGEQYF. The DNA of the CDR3 is TGTGCCAGCAGCTTAGTTCTAGCGGGAGGGCCGGGGGAGCAGTACTTC.

This clonotype was found many times. V usage is TRBV15 and J usage is TRBJ2-3, with a weak D call TRBD1 (6 bases). Trimming took off 1 base at V and 0 bases at J, with 8 bases between the two ends. The germline V gene encodes CDR1 LNHNV and CDR2 YYDKDF (reference sequence). This CDR3 contains 15 residues. CDR3 region: CATSRGGQSTDTQYF. The DNA of the CDR3 is TGTGCCACCAGCAGAGGTGGACAGAGCACAGATACGCAGTATTTT.

This clonotype was found many times. This CDR3 is CASTNSGTRTSWQETQYF. Written as DNA, the CDR3 is TGTGCCAGCACCAATAGCGGGACTAGAACAAGTTGGCAAGAGACCCAGTACTTC. The chain recombines TRBV12-3 or TRBV12-4 with TRBJ2-5, with 8 positions matching TRBD2. CDR3 length: 18 amino acids. Trimming took 7 bases from V and 2 from J; bases not matched to a gene: 18.

This clonotype appeared a few times. The chain recombines TRBV5-1 with TRBJ2-1; the match to TRBD2 covers 9 bases. The CDR3 totals 16 residues. The ends lost 0 bases at V and 6 bases at J; junction bases unmatched: 7. CDR1 is SGHRS and CDR2 is YFSETQ in the germline V gene. The CDR3 loop reads CASSLGLAVQGNEQFF. CDR3 sequence (DNA): TGCGCCAGCAGCTTGGGACTAGCGGTCCAGGGCAATGAGCAGTTCTTC.